These 10 T cell receptor beta chains originate from one sample sequenced in a study of cytomegalovirus exposure and HLA in healthy donors. It was with 60 Vbeta and 13 Jbeta primers that the PCR ran. The assay was immunoSEQ multiplex PCR, and TCRdb's table has in-frame clones only and misses some. The sample lists some 150,000 clones; about four fifths were seen once. The specimen was PBMCs. The receptors shown here come from a man aged 18 to 30 in good health and CMV-seropositive.

The gene calls are TRBV19 and TRBJ1-2, with 8 bases that match TRBD1. The length of the CDR3 is 16 residues. Germline values: CDR1 LNHDA, CDR2 SQIVND (reference sequence). The V gene end was trimmed by 0 bases and the J gene end by 3 bases; junction bases not matched to a gene: 6. CDR3: CASSIERTGSYYGYTF. In DNA, the CDR3 is TGTGCCAGTAGTATAGAACGGACAGGGTCTTACTATGGCTACACCTTC. The entire variable domain, with the rest obtained from reference TRBV19 and TRBJ1-2, is as follows: DGGITQSPKYLFRKEGQNVTLSCEQNLNHDAMYWYRQDPGQGLRLIYYSQIVNDFQKGDIAEGYSVSREKKESFPLTVTSAQKNPTAFYLCASSIERTGSYYGYTFGSGTRLTVV.

CDR3 nucleotide sequence: TGTGCCAGCACCCCCGGAGGCGGCTCAACCCAGTACTTC. Translated: CASTPGGGSTQYF. J is TRBJ2-5 and V is TRBV7-9; possible D gene TRBD2, 5 bases. Germline loops: CDR1 SEHNR, CDR2 FQNEAQ (reference sequence). The length of the CDR3 is 13 residues. V was cut by 7 bases and J by 8 bases, with 17 bases left in between.

V and J are TRBV4-1 and TRBJ2-5, with 14 bases aligning to TRBD2. The V gene's germline CDR1 is MGHRA and CDR2 YSYEKL. This CDR3 spans 18 amino acids. V lost 3 bases to trimming and J lost 5 bases; unmatched junction nucleotides: 11. CDR3 sequence: CASSQPGLAGVLGETQYF. As DNA, the CDR3 is TGCGCCAGCAGCCAGCCGGGACTAGCGGGAGTATTGGGGGAGACCCAGTACTTC.

This rearrangement joins TRBV5-1 to TRBJ2-3; 10 positions match TRBD2. CDR3 length: 18 residues. Per the germline V gene, CDR1 is SGHRS and CDR2 is YFSETQ. After removal of 4 bases from V and 1 base from J, the junction contained 12 bases not matched to a gene. The CDR3 reads CASSLSSGSSGGTDTQYF. CDR3 coding DNA: TGCGCCAGCAGCCTTTCTAGCGGGAGTTCTGGGGGCACAGATACGCAGTATTTT. The full variable domain, with the rest looked up from reference TRBV5-1 and TRBJ2-3, is KAGVTQTPRYLIKTRGQQVTLSCSPISGHRSVSWYQQTPGQGLQFLFEYFSETQRNKGNFPGRFSGRQFSNSRSEMNVSTLELGDSALYLCASSLSSGSSGGTDTQYFGPGTRLTVL.

This clone was seen a single time. The chain employs TRBV6-1 and TRBJ1-1; 8 bases agree with TRBD1. J lost 4 bases, V lost 6 bases, and 7 bases had no gene match. Germline V gene sequence: CDR1 MNHNS, CDR2 SASEGT. CDR3 length: 14 residues. The CDR3 here is CASSKDRGITEAFF. CDR3 DNA sequence: TGTGCCAGCAGCAAAGACAGGGGTATCACTGAAGCTTTCTTT.

The V gene is TRBV11-1, the J gene TRBJ2-7; D possibly corresponds to TRBD2 (6 bases). Trimming removed 5 bases from V and 7 bases from J, with 18 bases in between. The CDR3 has 14 residues. Germline V lookup: CDR1 SGHAT, CDR2 FQDESV (reference sequence). CDR3 sequence: CASSPGDFTTEQYF. The CDR3 DNA is TGTGCCAGCAGCCCCGGGGACTTTACCACGGAGCAGTACTTC.

V is TRBV19 and J is TRBJ1-1; D unresolved. The CDR3 spans 16 residues. Germline V gives CDR1 LNHDA, CDR2 SQIVND (reference sequence). Trimming cost V 3 bases and J 6 bases, with 20 bases left between them. The CDR3 DNA reads as TGTGCCAGTAGTATTTACCCTGGACTAAATACCTCTGAAGCTTTCTTT. Translation: CASSIYPGLNTSEAFF.

The count of this clone is one. This rearrangement joins TRBV30 to TRBJ1-6, with D possibly being TRBD1 (5 bases). Between the trimmed V and J ends, which lost 4 bases and 8 bases, there was a span of 9 bases. CDR1 is GTSNPN and CDR2 is SVGIG in the germline V gene (reference sequence). This CDR3 region has 12 residues. The CDR3 spells CAWNQGYSPLHF. CDR3 nucleotide sequence: TGTGCCTGGAACCAGGGATATTCACCCCTCCACTTT. The full variable domain, in which reference TRBV30 and TRBJ1-6 provide the parts outside the CDR3, is SQTIHQWPATLVQPVGSPLSLECTVEGTSNPNLYWYRQAAGRGLQLLFYSVGIGQISSEVPQNLSASRPQDRQFILSSKKLLLSDSGFYLCAWNQGYSPLHFGNGTRLTVT.

The rearrangement joins TRBV28 to TRBJ2-1; no clear D gene. V lost 3 bases and J 7 bases, leaving 16 bases between the germline ends. Germline V gene data show CDR1 as MDHEN and CDR2 as SYDVKM. The CDR3 is 15 residues long. Here the CDR3 reads CASSFSVPKRNEQFF. CDR3 nucleotide sequence: TGTGCCAGCAGTTTTTCCGTTCCTAAGAGGAATGAGCAGTTCTTC.

V and J are TRBV27 and TRBJ1-2; D uncertain. CDR3 length: 15 amino acids. CDR1 is MNHEY and CDR2 is SMNVEV in the germline V gene (reference sequence). The ends were cut back, 5 bases at V and 0 bases at J, with 13 bases in the middle. The CDR3 is CASSPNPGPNYGYTF. CDR3 in DNA: TGTGCCAGCAGTCCGAATCCAGGCCCTAACTATGGCTACACCTTC.